This T cell receptor beta chain came from a study of T cell changes during pregnancy in multiple sclerosis. Generated by immunoSEQ multiplex PCR, the TCRdb table keeps only in-frame clones and is missing some. The sample has 26,000 or so clones, 80% to 95% seen once. The clonotype originates from a female donor with multiple sclerosis, enrolled in a pregnancy study. The sample in question was CD8+ T cells from peripheral blood mononuclear cells, obtained before pregnancy.

The CDR3 DNA follows: TGTGCCAGCAGCGCCCTCGTTAGCGGGAGCGGGGATGAGCAGTTCTTC. Its translation is CASSALVSGSGDEQFF. The rearrangement links TRBV9 to TRBJ2-1; TRBD2 agrees at 9 bases. The V gene end was trimmed by 3 bases and the J gene end by 8 bases; junction bases not matched to a gene: 12. CDR3 length equals 16 residues. Germline V gene lookup returns CDR1 SGDLS and CDR2 YYNGEE.